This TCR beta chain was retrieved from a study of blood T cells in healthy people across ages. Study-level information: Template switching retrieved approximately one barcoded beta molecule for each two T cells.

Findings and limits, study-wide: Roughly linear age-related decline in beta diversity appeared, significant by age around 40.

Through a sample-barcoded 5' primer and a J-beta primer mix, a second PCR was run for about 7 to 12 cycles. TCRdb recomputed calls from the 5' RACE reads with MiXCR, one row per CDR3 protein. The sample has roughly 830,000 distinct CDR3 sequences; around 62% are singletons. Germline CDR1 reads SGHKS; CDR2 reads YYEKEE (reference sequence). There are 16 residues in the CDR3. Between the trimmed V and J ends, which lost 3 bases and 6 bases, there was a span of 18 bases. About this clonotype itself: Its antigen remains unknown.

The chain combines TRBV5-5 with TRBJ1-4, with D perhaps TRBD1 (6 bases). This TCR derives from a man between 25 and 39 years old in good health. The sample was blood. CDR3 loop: CASSSHRQEKYEKLFF. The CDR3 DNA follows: TGTGCCAGCAGCTCCCACCGACAGGAAAAATATGAAAAACTGTTTTTT. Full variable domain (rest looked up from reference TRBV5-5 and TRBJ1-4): DAGVTQSPTHLIKTRGQQVTLRCSPISGHKSVSWYQQVLGQGPQFIFQYYEKEERGRGNFPDRFSARQFPNYSSELNVNALLLGDSALYLCASSSHRQEKYEKLFFGSGTQLSVL.